Below are 26 T cell receptor beta chains sequenced from a single sample in a study of blood T cell repertoires in COVID-19. Clones were read by immunoSEQ multiplex PCR, and TCRdb kept only the in-frame ones, dropping some. The data hold approximately 90,000 clones, with roughly 80% observed a single time. The sequencing input was peripheral blood. The receptors were sampled from a human donor in a cohort sampled during active COVID-19.

CDR3 residues: CASSTGLAGTDTQYF. CDR3 coding DNA: TGTGCCAGTAGTACGGGACTAGCGGGGACAGATACGCAGTATTTT. The rearrangement uses TRBV19 and TRBJ2-3, with 13 bases lining up with TRBD2. The CDR3 sequence is 15 residues long. V was pared by 4 bases and J by 3 bases, with 1 base of the junction left unmatched. CDR1 and CDR2 from the germline V gene are LNHDA and SQIVND (reference sequence).

V usage is TRBV7-2 and J usage is TRBJ2-2, with D uncertain. Germline V gene data show CDR1 as SGHTA and CDR2 as FQGNSA. Trimming pared 8 bases from V and 3 bases from J, leaving 10 bases between. The CDR3 extends over 13 amino acids. The CDR3 protein is CASSGRYTGELFF. The CDR3 nucleotides are TGTGCCAGCTCCGGTCGATACACCGGGGAGCTGTTTTTT. Looking up the rest from reference TRBV7-2 and TRBJ2-2 gives the full variable domain: GAGVSQSPSNKVTEKGKDVELRCDPISGHTALYWYRQSLGQGLEFLIYFQGNSAPDKSGLPSDRFSAERTGGSVSTLTIQRTQQEDSAVYLCASSGRYTGELFFGEGSRLTVL.

The V and J genes are TRBV7-2 and TRBJ2-4; a weak D match, TRBD1 (5 bases). Germline CDR1 and CDR2: SGHTA and FQGNSA. The CDR3 is 13 amino acids. V was clipped by 1 base and J by 6 bases, with 7 bases between them. CDR3 sequence: CASSLDQGNIQYF. CDR3 bases: TGTGCCAGCAGCTTAGATCAGGGAAACATTCAGTACTTC. The complete variable domain, with remaining parts taken from reference TRBV7-2 and TRBJ2-4, reads GAGVSQSPSNKVTEKGKDVELRCDPISGHTALYWYRQSLGQGLEFLIYFQGNSAPDKSGLPSDRFSAERTGGSVSTLTIQRTQQEDSAVYLCASSLDQGNIQYFGAGTRLSVL.

This clone came up many times. The chain links TRBV2 to TRBJ1-6, with TRBD1 identical over 8 bases. Germline V CDR1 and CDR2: SNHLY, FYNNEI. The CDR3 loop spans 14 amino acids. Trimming at V came to 5 bases and at J to 9 bases, leaving 6 bases not matched to a gene. The CDR3, as DNA: TGTGCCAGCAGTACCACCAGGGGGCGTTCACCCCTCCACTTT. Amino acids: CASSTTRGRSPLHF. The full variable domain, its missing parts supplied by reference TRBV2 and TRBJ1-6, is EPEVTQTPSHQVTQMGQEVILRCVPISNHLYFYWYRQILGQKVEFLVSFYNNEISEKSEIFDDQFSVERPDGSNFTLKIRSTKLEDSAMYFCASSTTRGRSPLHFGNGTRLTVT.

About this clone itself: The same CDR3 arises from other DNA sequences in this sample as well. The chain recombines TRBV19 with TRBJ2-5; TRBD2 matches at 8 bases. The CDR3 is made up of 14 amino acids. J lost 4 bases, V lost 0 bases, and 1 base had no gene match. Germline V gene lookup returns CDR1 LNHDA and CDR2 SQIVND (reference sequence). CDR3 loop: CASSIDGGGETQYF. The CDR3 DNA follows: TGTGCCAGTAGTATAGACGGGGGGGGAGAGACCCAGTACTTC.

V and J are TRBV11-2 and TRBJ1-3, with a weak D call TRBD1 (5 bases). This CDR3 region has 14 residues. Germline V lookup: CDR1 SGHAT, CDR2 FQNNGV. V was pared by 4 bases and J by 3 bases, with 10 bases between. The CDR3 is CASSSPGGGNTIYF. In DNA, the CDR3 is TGTGCCAGCAGCTCCCCGGGGGGTGGAAACACCATATATTTT.

The gene calls are TRBV9 and TRBJ1-5, with D perhaps matching TRBD1 (5 bases). Germline CDR1 reads SGDLS; CDR2 reads YYNGEE. The CDR3 totals 14 residues. Trimming stripped 1 base from V and 8 bases from J, with 13 bases between. CDR3 sequence: CASSVSGAGEPQHF. The DNA of the CDR3 is TGTGCCAGCAGCGTATCCGGGGCGGGGGAGCCCCAGCATTTT.

The gene calls are TRBV6-6 and TRBJ1-5; 9 positions match TRBD1. The CDR3 runs to 15 residues. CDR1 is MNHNY and CDR2 is SVGAGI in the germline V gene (reference sequence). After removal of 4 bases from V and 0 bases from J, the junction contained 1 base not matched to a gene. The CDR3 region is CASSWTGDSNQPQHF. DNA of the CDR3: TGTGCCAGCAGTTGGACAGGGGATAGCAATCAGCCCCAGCATTTT.

The V gene is TRBV9, the J gene TRBJ2-3; TRBD2 aligns across 8 bases. Per germline, CDR1 SGDLS and CDR2 YYNGEE. The CDR3 runs 15 residues. The trim removed 4 bases at V and 4 bases at J, leaving 8 bases unmatched. This chain's CDR3 is CASSMGLGRADTQYF. CDR3 coding DNA: TGTGCCAGCAGCATGGGACTAGGAAGGGCAGATACGCAGTATTTT.

This chain links TRBV9 with TRBJ1-1; D remains unclear. V dropped 1 base and J dropped 3 bases, with 7 bases sitting between them. Germline V gene sequence: CDR1 SGDLS, CDR2 YYNGEE. The CDR3 totals 13 residues. The CDR3 protein is CASSVTQHTEAFF. CDR3 bases: TGTGCCAGCAGCGTAACACAGCACACTGAAGCTTTCTTT.

This sequence joins TRBV10-3 and TRBJ1-5, with D maybe TRBD1 (5 bases). V shed 0 bases and J shed 3 bases, with 9 bases lying between them. Germline lookup yields CDR1 ENHRY and CDR2 SYGVKD. CDR3 size: 15 residues. CDR3 residues: CAISESGRLNQPQHF. CDR3 nucleotide sequence: TGTGCCATCAGTGAGTCGGGGCGGCTCAATCAGCCCCAGCATTTT.

V usage is TRBV18 and J usage is TRBJ2-7, with 10 bases lining up with TRBD2. There are 14 residues in the CDR3. The V segment lost 6 bases and the J segment 5 bases; nucleotides outside the gene matches: 7. Germline CDR1 reads KGHSH; CDR2 reads LQKENI. CDR3 nucleotide sequence: TGTGCCAGCTCCCAAGCGGGAGGGTTGGACGAGCAGTACTTC. Amino acid sequence: CASSQAGGLDEQYF.

This sequence joins TRBV5-1 and TRBJ1-2; 10 bases map to TRBD1. Germline V gene sequence: CDR1 SGHRS, CDR2 YFSETQ. V trimming: 4 bases; J trimming: 5 bases; junction bases outside the gene matches: 5. The CDR3 totals 14 residues. CDR3 sequence (DNA): TGCGCCAGCAGCCAGGGACAGGGGAGGTATGGCTACACCTTC. Its translation: CASSQGQGRYGYTF. The complete variable domain, with remaining parts taken from reference TRBV5-1 and TRBJ1-2, reads KAGVTQTPRYLIKTRGQQVTLSCSPISGHRSVSWYQQTPGQGLQFLFEYFSETQRNKGNFPGRFSGRQFSNSRSEMNVSTLELGDSALYLCASSQGQGRYGYTFGSGTRLTVV.

The chain carries TRBV6-5 and TRBJ1-6; D may be TRBD1 (6 bases). This CDR3 comprises 13 residues. Trimming removed 4 bases at V and 9 bases at J, with 10 bases between. The germline gives CDR1 MNHEY, CDR2 SVGAGI. CDR3 protein: CASSSSGASPLHF. CDR3 bases: TGTGCCAGCAGTTCTTCAGGGGCTTCACCCCTCCACTTT.

This clone was seen only once. J is TRBJ2-1 and V is TRBV19; 13 bases fit TRBD2. The CDR3 sequence is 16 residues long. V shed 10 bases and J 7 bases; nucleotides not matched to a gene: 13. Germline V lookup: CDR1 LNHDA, CDR2 SQIVND (reference sequence). CDR3 coding DNA: TGTGCCACCAGACCAACTAGCGGGAGGGCCTCGAATGAGCAGTTCTTC. It specifies CATRPTSGRASNEQFF.

The chain recombines TRBV19 with TRBJ1-1; possibly TRBD1 for D (5 bases). CDR3 size: 12 residues. Deletions cut 3 bases from V and 9 bases from J, with 11 bases between. Germline-derived CDR1 and CDR2 are LNHDA and SQIVND (reference sequence). CDR3 bases: TGTGCCAGTAGTATCGGAGGGGAAAAAGCTTTCTTT. This codes for CASSIGGEKAFF.

This sequence joins TRBV4-1 and TRBJ1-1, with D uncertain. This CDR3 has 15 residues. Trimming removed 1 base at V and 3 bases at J, with 12 bases between. Germline values: CDR1 MGHRA, CDR2 YSYEKL. This CDR3 is CASSQVVSEHTEAFF. In DNA form, the CDR3 reads TGCGCCAGCAGCCAAGTAGTGAGTGAGCACACTGAAGCTTTCTTT.

The CDR3 DNA reads TGCGCCAGCAGCCCTAGGGACAGGGGTGTGAACACTGAAGCTTTCTTT. Translation gives CASSPRDRGVNTEAFF. V is TRBV5-1 and J is TRBJ1-1; TRBD1 matches at 10 bases. Germline values: CDR1 SGHRS, CDR2 YFSETQ. V shed 4 bases and J 0 bases; nucleotides not matched to a gene: 6. This CDR3 spans 16 amino acids.

The chain links TRBV18 to TRBJ1-1; 9 bases are shared with TRBD1. The CDR3 has 14 residues. CDR1 and CDR2 from the germline V gene are KGHSH and LQKENI. J gave up 5 bases and V 2 bases, and 3 bases lay outside the gene matches. In nucleotides, the CDR3 is TGTGCCAGCTCACCAACGACAGGGGGGACTGAAGCTTTCTTT. This sequence encodes CASSPTTGGTEAFF.

The rearrangement joins TRBV10-3 to TRBJ2-1, with D unresolved. The V and J ends lost 4 bases and 5 bases respectively, with 12 bases between them. The CDR3 covers 14 residues. CDR1 is ENHRY and CDR2 is SYGVKD in the germline V gene. The CDR3 region has the DNA TGTGCCATCAGTGGGGCCCAACGAAACAATGAGCAGTTCTTC. It specifies CAISGAQRNNEQFF.

The chain uses TRBV5-6 and TRBJ2-1; D is ambiguous. This CDR3 spans 16 amino acids. Trimming shortened V by 0 bases and J by 0 bases, and 10 bases separated the two germline ends. Germline CDR1 is SGHDT and CDR2 is YYEEEE. The CDR3 nucleotides read TGTGCCAGCAGCTTGGCCGGCGGCTTCTCCTACAATGAGCAGTTCTTC. This codes for CASSLAGGFSYNEQFF.

V usage is TRBV7-2 and J usage is TRBJ2-7; D not resolved. V dropped 1 base and J dropped 0 bases, with 10 bases sitting between them. CDR1 and CDR2 from the germline V gene are SGHTA and FQGNSA. CDR3 length: 15 residues. CDR3 residues: CASSLDAIYSYEQYF. As DNA, the CDR3 is TGTGCCAGCAGCTTAGACGCTATTTACTCCTACGAGCAGTACTTC.

The CDR3 DNA sequence: TGTGCCTGGCGGCTAGCGGGAGAGACCCAGTACTTC. Translation gives CAWRLAGETQYF. The rearrangement joins TRBV30 to TRBJ2-5, with 8 bases that match TRBD2. Germline-derived CDR1 and CDR2 are GTSNPN and SVGIG (reference sequence). J lost 4 bases, V lost 5 bases, and 3 bases had no gene match. The CDR3 consists of 12 residues.

The chain couples TRBV7-2 to TRBJ1-5; D not resolved. CDR1 and CDR2 (germline): SGHTA, FQGNSA. The CDR3 length is 17 residues. V dropped 1 base and J dropped 2 bases, with 15 bases sitting between them. CDR3 region: CASSLGGGYGGNQPQHF. CDR3 nucleotides: TGTGCCAGCAGCTTAGGGGGAGGGTATGGGGGCAATCAGCCCCAGCATTTT.

The chain has TRBV7-2 and TRBJ2-4; 7 bases map to TRBD1. This CDR3 contains 14 residues. V dropped 4 bases and J dropped 2; count of bases not matched to a gene: 2. The germline gives CDR1 SGHTA, CDR2 FQGNSA. The CDR3 DNA reads TGTGCCAGCAGCTCGACAGGGTCCAAAAACATTCAGTACTTC. Its protein product is CASSSTGSKNIQYF.

The V gene is TRBV6-2 or TRBV6-3, the J gene TRBJ2-3; TRBD2 matches at 12 bases. J gave up 2 bases and V 5 bases, and 5 bases lay outside the gene matches. Per the germline V gene, CDR1 is MNHEY and CDR2 is SVGEGT. CDR3 size: 16 residues. CDR3 DNA sequence: TGTGCCAGCAGTACCCGGACTAGCGGGACCACAGATACGCAGTATTTT. Translating gives CASSTRTSGTTDTQYF.